These T cell receptor beta chains were read from a single sample in a study of shared clonotypes between healthy human individuals. Here immunoSEQ multiplex PCR was the method, and the copy in TCRdb shows in-frame clones only, minus some. The table lists fewer than 800,000 clones, approximately 90% of them singletons, with 24% in the top ten. Sequencing input: naive CD8+ T cells sorted from blood. The receptors come from a man aged 25 to 45 in good health. Both conserved end residues are part of each CDR3. A D gene is named only where the DNA matches it firmly. The size of a clone is reported for some rows only, either as once, few or many, or as a class for expanded clones.

abundance,v_gene,j_gene,d_gene,CDR3aa,CDR3nt
NA,TRBV20-1,TRBJ1-5,NA,CSALDISPQHF,TGCAGTGCTCTCGACATTTCTCCCCAGCATTTT
NA,TRBV27,TRBJ2-3,NA,CASSSDGTSTDTQYF,TGTGCCAGCAGCAGTGACGGCACTAGCACAGATACGCAGTATTTT
NA,TRBV7-9,TRBJ1-1,NA,CASSLTTGLEAFF,TGTGCCAGCAGCTTAACGACGGGACTAGAAGCTTTCTTT
NA,TRBV6-6,TRBJ2-2,TRBD1,CAAVSTGTGFVGELFF,TGTGCCGCTGTATCCACCGGGACAGGGTTTGTCGGGGAGCTGTTTTTT
once,TRBV6-1,TRBJ2-5,TRBD1,CASSGPQGITQETQYF,TGTGCCAGCAGTGGTCCACAGGGGATTACTCAAGAGACCCAGTACTTC
NA,TRBV4-1,TRBJ2-1,NA,CASSLQNNEQFF,TGCGCCAGCAGCCTGCAGAACAATGAGCAGTTCTTC
NA,TRBV9,TRBJ2-6,NA,CASSPEGGPTAGANVLTF,TGTGCCAGCAGCCCTGAGGGGGGACCCACCGCTGGGGCCAACGTCCTGACTTTC
NA,TRBV30,TRBJ2-7,NA,CAWSRDTLEQYF,TGTGCCTGGAGTCGAGACACGTTAGAGCAGTACTTC
NA,TRBV28,TRBJ2-7,NA,CASSLIDYEQYF,TGTGCCAGCAGTTTAATTGATTACGAGCAGTACTTC
NA,TRBV15,TRBJ1-4,NA,CATSRGANSANEKLFF,TGTGCCACCAGCAGAGGGGCGAACAGTGCTAATGAAAAACTGTTTTTT
once,TRBV29-1,TRBJ2-3,TRBD1,CSVDPQGARVLADTQYF,TGCAGCGTTGACCCACAGGGGGCGCGGGTACTAGCCGATACGCAGTATTTT
once,TRBV19,TRBJ2-1,NA,CASSIISGSYNEQFF,TGTGCCAGTAGTATCATTAGCGGCTCCTACAATGAGCAGTTCTTC
NA,TRBV5-4,TRBJ2-5,TRBD2,CASRRGTSGIQQETQYF,TGTGCCAGCAGGCGGGGGACTAGCGGTATTCAACAAGAGACCCAGTACTTC
many,TRBV9,TRBJ2-1,TRBD1,CASTVEGAPANEQFF,TGTGCCAGCACCGTAGAGGGGGCGCCAGCCAATGAGCAGTTCTTC
NA,TRBV30,TRBJ2-1,NA,CAWSVAVPYNEQFF,TGTGCCTGGAGTGTGGCAGTCCCCTACAATGAGCAGTTCTTC
NA,TRBV4-1,TRBJ2-1,NA,CASSQPYGGRYNEQFF,TGCGCCAGCAGCCAACCCTATGGGGGTAGATACAATGAGCAGTTCTTC
NA,TRBV7-2,TRBJ1-5,NA,CASSLEWWQGSYQPQHF,TGTGCCAGCAGCTTAGAGTGGTGGCAGGGGTCGTATCAGCCCCAGCATTTT